The rows below give T cell receptor beta chains drawn from one sample of a study of blood T cells in healthy people across ages. TCRdb used MiXCR to reprocess the 5' RACE reads, holding one entry per CDR3 protein. The sample lists about 1.6 million distinct CDR3 sequences, roughly 30% occurring once. Sequencing used blood. These receptors originate from a young woman in good health. Both conserved end residues are part of each CDR3. The order of the fields is D gene, V gene, CDR3 length, J gene, clone size, CDR3 protein, CDR3 DNA. A D gene is named only where the DNA matches it firmly. Not every row has a clone size; where given, it reads once, few, many or a size class.

d_call: .
v_call: TRBV6-2/TRBV6-3
cdr3_length: 15
j_call: TRBJ2-1
clone_size: .
cdr3_aa: CASSYSRGSYNEQFF
cdr3_nt: TGTGCCAGCAGTTATTCGCGGGGCTCCTACAATGAGCAGTTCTTC

d_call: .
v_call: TRBV20-1
cdr3_length: 10
j_call: TRBJ2-5
clone_size: .
cdr3_aa: CSAMGETQYF
cdr3_nt: TGCAGTGCTATGGGGGAGACCCAGTACTTC

d_call: TRBD2
v_call: TRBV6-2/TRBV6-3
cdr3_length: 15
j_call: TRBJ2-5
clone_size: few
cdr3_aa: CASSFGTSTQETQYF
cdr3_nt: TGTGCCAGCAGCTTCGGGACTAGCACCCAAGAGACCCAGTACTTC

d_call: .
v_call: TRBV29-1
cdr3_length: 12
j_call: TRBJ2-4
clone_size: .
cdr3_aa: CSVATWGNEQYF
cdr3_nt: TGTAGCGTTGCCACATGGGGGAATGAGCAGTACTTC

d_call: TRBD2
v_call: TRBV20-1
cdr3_length: 14
j_call: TRBJ2-7
clone_size: many
cdr3_aa: CSAPTSGGSYEQYF
cdr3_nt: TGCAGTGCACCTACTAGCGGGGGCTCCTACGAGCAGTACTTC

d_call: .
v_call: TRBV4-1
cdr3_length: 14
j_call: TRBJ2-7
clone_size: .
cdr3_aa: CASSQVATGPEQYF
cdr3_nt: TGCGCCAGCAGCCAAGTCGCGACAGGTCCCGAGCAGTACTTC

d_call: .
v_call: TRBV15
cdr3_length: 14
j_call: TRBJ2-1
clone_size: few
cdr3_aa: CATSREALHNEQFF
cdr3_nt: TGTGCCACCAGCAGAGAAGCCCTCCACAATGAGCAGTTCTTC

d_call: TRBD2
v_call: TRBV5-1
cdr3_length: 15
j_call: TRBJ2-3
clone_size: .
cdr3_aa: CASSFTSGAPDTQYF
cdr3_nt: TGCGCCAGCAGCTTTACTAGCGGGGCTCCAGATACGCAGTATTTT

d_call: .
v_call: TRBV2
cdr3_length: 15
j_call: TRBJ1-6
clone_size: .
cdr3_aa: CAEGGEEGENSPLHF
cdr3_nt: TGTGCCGAGGGGGGAGAGGAAGGCGAGAATTCACCCCTCCACTTT

d_call: .
v_call: TRBV2
cdr3_length: 11
j_call: TRBJ2-3
clone_size: .
cdr3_aa: CAGSELDTQYF
cdr3_nt: TGTGCCGGCAGTGAATTGGATACGCAGTATTTT

d_call: .
v_call: TRBV30
cdr3_length: 11
j_call: TRBJ1-2
clone_size: .
cdr3_aa: CAWITGFLPTF
cdr3_nt: TGTGCCTGGATAACAGGGTTTCTTCCCACCTTC

d_call: TRBD2
v_call: TRBV3-1
cdr3_length: 13
j_call: TRBJ2-3
clone_size: many
cdr3_aa: CASSQTEAGGQYF
cdr3_nt: TGTGCCAGCAGCCAGACGGAAGCGGGGGGGCAGTATTTT

d_call: TRBD1
v_call: TRBV20-1
cdr3_length: 14
j_call: TRBJ1-2
clone_size: .
cdr3_aa: CSASSGTELYGYTF
cdr3_nt: TGCAGTGCTAGCAGTGGGACAGAGCTCTATGGCTACACCTTC

d_call: TRBD2
v_call: TRBV28
cdr3_length: 15
j_call: TRBJ2-3
clone_size: .
cdr3_aa: CASSHSGRRGNTQYF
cdr3_nt: TGTGCCAGCAGTCATAGCGGGAGAAGGGGTAATACGCAGTATTTT

d_call: TRBD1
v_call: TRBV13
cdr3_length: 15
j_call: TRBJ2-7
clone_size: .
cdr3_aa: CASSSPRDSEVEQYF
cdr3_nt: TGTGCCAGCAGCTCGCCCCGGGACAGTGAGGTCGAGCAGTACTTC

d_call: .
v_call: TRBV24-1
cdr3_length: 14
j_call: TRBJ1-2
clone_size: .
cdr3_aa: CATRDPGVNYGYTF
cdr3_nt: TGTGCCACCAGGGATCCAGGGGTGAACTATGGCTACACCTTC

d_call: .
v_call: TRBV4-1
cdr3_length: 16
j_call: TRBJ2-3
clone_size: .
cdr3_aa: CASSQGQKGNTDTQYF
cdr3_nt: TGCGCCAGCAGCCAAGGTCAAAAGGGGAACACAGATACGCAGTATTTT

d_call: TRBD2
v_call: TRBV27
cdr3_length: 17
j_call: TRBJ2-1
clone_size: few
cdr3_aa: CASSPWGGGRLRNEQFF
cdr3_nt: TGTGCCAGCAGTCCCTGGGGTGGCGGGAGATTGCGCAATGAGCAGTTCTTC

d_call: .
v_call: TRBV29-1
cdr3_length: 12
j_call: TRBJ2-1
clone_size: few
cdr3_aa: CSVGFTTVEQFF
cdr3_nt: TGCAGCGTTGGATTCACAACGGTTGAGCAGTTCTTC

d_call: TRBD2
v_call: TRBV9
cdr3_length: 16
j_call: TRBJ2-7
clone_size: .
cdr3_aa: CASSPPGIAGRVEQYF
cdr3_nt: TGTGCCAGCAGCCCTCCCGGGATAGCGGGGAGGGTCGAGCAGTACTTC

d_call: .
v_call: TRBV10-3
cdr3_length: 15
j_call: TRBJ1-6
clone_size: .
cdr3_aa: CAITQGGGYNSPLHF
cdr3_nt: TGTGCCATCACGCAGGGAGGGGGATATAATTCACCCCTCCACTTT

d_call: .
v_call: TRBV3-1
cdr3_length: 15
j_call: TRBJ2-5
clone_size: .
cdr3_aa: CASSPAVGKGETQYF
cdr3_nt: TGTGCCAGCAGCCCTGCTGTGGGGAAAGGGGAGACCCAGTACTTC

d_call: .
v_call: TRBV20-1
cdr3_length: 13
j_call: TRBJ1-5
clone_size: .
cdr3_aa: CSARGGVIQPQHF
cdr3_nt: TGCAGTGCTAGGGGCGGGGTTATTCAGCCCCAGCATTTT

d_call: .
v_call: TRBV7-2
cdr3_length: 17
j_call: TRBJ1-1
clone_size: few
cdr3_aa: CASSGRSQGPLDTEAFF
cdr3_nt: TGTGCCAGCAGCGGGAGAAGTCAGGGGCCCCTGGACACTGAAGCTTTCTTT

d_call: .
v_call: TRBV6-4
cdr3_length: 17
j_call: TRBJ1-1
clone_size: .
cdr3_aa: CASSDPIAGQLNTEAFF
cdr3_nt: TGTGCCAGCAGTGACCCCATCGCTGGACAGTTGAACACTGAAGCTTTCTTT

d_call: TRBD1
v_call: TRBV10-2
cdr3_length: 14
j_call: TRBJ1-1
clone_size: few
cdr3_aa: CASSPRGQSTEAFF
cdr3_nt: TGCGCCAGCAGCCCCAGGGGGCAGAGCACTGAAGCTTTCTTT

d_call: TRBD1
v_call: TRBV4-2
cdr3_length: 14
j_call: TRBJ1-2
clone_size: few
cdr3_aa: CASSQEGTGFVYTF
cdr3_nt: TGTGCCAGCAGCCAAGAAGGGACAGGGTTTGTCTACACCTTC